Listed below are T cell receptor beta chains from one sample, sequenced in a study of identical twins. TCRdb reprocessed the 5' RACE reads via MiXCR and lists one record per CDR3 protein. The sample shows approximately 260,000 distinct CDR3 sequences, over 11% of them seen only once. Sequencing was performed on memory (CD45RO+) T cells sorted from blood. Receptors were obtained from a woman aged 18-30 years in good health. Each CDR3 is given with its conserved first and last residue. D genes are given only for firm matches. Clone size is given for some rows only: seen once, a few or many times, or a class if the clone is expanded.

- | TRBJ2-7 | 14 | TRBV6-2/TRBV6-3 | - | CASSYADSLYEQYF | TGTGCCAGCAGTTACGCTGACAGCCTCTACGAGCAGTACTTC
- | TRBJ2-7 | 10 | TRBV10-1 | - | CASTSVEQYF | TGCGCCAGCACCTCGGTCGAGCAGTACTTC
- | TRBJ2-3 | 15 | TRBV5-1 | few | CASSRSRGALDTQYF | TGCGCCAGCAGCCGTTCTCGGGGGGCTTTAGATACGCAGTATTTT
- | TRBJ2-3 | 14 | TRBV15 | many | CATSPGPDTDTQYF | TGTGCCACCAGCCCGGGGCCTGACACAGATACGCAGTATTTT
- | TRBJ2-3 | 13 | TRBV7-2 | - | CASGGSLADTQYF | TGTGCCAGCGGTGGTAGCTTAGCAGATACGCAGTATTTT
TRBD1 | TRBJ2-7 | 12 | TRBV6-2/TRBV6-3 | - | CASSPYRGEQYF | TGTGCCAGCAGTCCTTACAGGGGCGAGCAGTACTTC
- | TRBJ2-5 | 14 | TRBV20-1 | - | CSATPLVGRETQYF | TGCAGTGCCACCCCCCTAGTGGGTCGAGAGACCCAGTACTTC
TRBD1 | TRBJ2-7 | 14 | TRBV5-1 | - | CASSLGQVPYEQYF | TGCGCCAGCAGCTTAGGACAGGTTCCCTACGAGCAGTACTTC
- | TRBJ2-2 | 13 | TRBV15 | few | CATSKDETGELFF | TGTGCCACCAGCAAGGACGAAACCGGGGAGCTGTTTTTT
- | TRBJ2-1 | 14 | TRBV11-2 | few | CASSFEDRRVEQFF | TGTGCCAGCAGCTTCGAGGACAGGAGGGTCGAGCAGTTCTTC
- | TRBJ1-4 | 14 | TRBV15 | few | CATRKGTGWGKLFF | TGTGCCACCAGAAAGGGAACAGGGTGGGGAAAACTGTTTTTT
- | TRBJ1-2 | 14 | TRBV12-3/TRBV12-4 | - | CASSRFRGNYGYTF | TGTGCCAGCAGCCGTTTTAGGGGTAACTATGGCTACACCTTC
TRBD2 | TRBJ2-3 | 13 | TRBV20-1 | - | CSASSGSVDTQYF | TGCAGTGCTTCCAGCGGGAGTGTGGATACGCAGTATTTT
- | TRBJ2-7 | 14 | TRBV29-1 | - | CSVAALASSYEQYF | TGCAGCGTTGCCGCTCTAGCGAGCTCCTACGAGCAGTACTTC
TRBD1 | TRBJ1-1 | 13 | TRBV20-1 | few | CSAPRQGHTEAFF | TGCAGTGCACCCAGACAGGGGCACACTGAAGCTTTCTTT
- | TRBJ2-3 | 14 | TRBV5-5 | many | CASSVGHRKDTQYF | TGTGCCAGCAGCGTTGGCCATCGGAAGGATACGCAGTATTTT
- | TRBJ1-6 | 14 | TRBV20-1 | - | CSAAGQGDHSPLHF | TGCAGTGCCGCGGGCCAGGGAGATCATTCACCCCTCCACTTT
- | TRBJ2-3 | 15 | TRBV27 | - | CASSPVDSFADTQYF | TGTGCCAGCAGTCCCGTCGACAGCTTCGCAGATACGCAGTATTTT
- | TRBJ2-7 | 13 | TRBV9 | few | CASNAADSYEQYF | TGTGCCAGCAACGCGGCGGACAGCTACGAGCAGTACTTC
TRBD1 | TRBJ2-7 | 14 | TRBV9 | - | CASSVATGLGEQYF | TGTGCCAGCAGCGTAGCGACAGGGCTAGGGGAGCAGTACTTC
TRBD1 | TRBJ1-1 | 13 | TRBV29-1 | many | CSVETGGNTEAFF | TGCAGCGTGGAGACAGGGGGGAACACTGAAGCTTTCTTT
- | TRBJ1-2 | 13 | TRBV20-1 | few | CSSPGEPGYGYTF | TGCAGTAGCCCCGGGGAACCAGGCTATGGCTACACCTTC
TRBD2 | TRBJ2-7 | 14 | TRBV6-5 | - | CASSYERGANEQYF | TGTGCCAGCAGTTACGAGCGGGGGGCGAACGAGCAGTACTTC
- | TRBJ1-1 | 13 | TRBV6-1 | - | CASSETWRYEAFF | TGTGCCAGCAGTGAAACGTGGAGATATGAAGCTTTCTTT
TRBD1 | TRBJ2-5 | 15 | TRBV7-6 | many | CASSGWTGYQETQYF | TGTGCCAGCAGCGGTTGGACAGGGTACCAAGAGACCCAGTACTTC
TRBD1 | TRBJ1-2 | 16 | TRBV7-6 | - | CASSLWTGAEETGYTF | TGTGCCAGCAGCTTATGGACAGGGGCGGAGGAGACTGGCTACACCTTC
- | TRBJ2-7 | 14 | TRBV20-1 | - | CSAQRAGGTYEQYF | TGCAGTGCGCAGCGGGCCGGGGGAACCTACGAGCAGTACTTC
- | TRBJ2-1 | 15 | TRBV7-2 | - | CASSLHGGSLNEQFF | TGTGCCAGCAGCTTACATGGGGGGAGTCTGAATGAGCAGTTCTTC
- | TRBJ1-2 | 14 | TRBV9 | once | CASSVGVGTWGYTF | TGTGCCAGCAGCGTAGGGGTGGGAACCTGGGGCTACACCTTC
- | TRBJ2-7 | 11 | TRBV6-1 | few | CASSEMGAQYF | TGTGCCAGCAGTGAAATGGGGGCGCAGTACTTC
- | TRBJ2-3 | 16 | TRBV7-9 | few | CASSLGVSGYTDTQYF | TGTGCCAGCAGCTTAGGAGTAAGCGGCTACACAGATACGCAGTATTTT
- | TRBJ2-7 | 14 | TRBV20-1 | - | CSAITPESSYEQYF | TGCAGTGCTATTACCCCCGAGAGCTCCTACGAGCAGTACTTC
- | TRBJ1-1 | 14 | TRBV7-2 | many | CASSRTGTGTEAFF | TGTGCCAGCAGCCGCACCGGGACGGGGACTGAAGCTTTCTTT
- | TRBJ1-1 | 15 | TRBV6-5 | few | CASSILAGAQTEAFF | TGTGCCAGCAGTATTCTCGCCGGGGCGCAAACTGAAGCTTTCTTT
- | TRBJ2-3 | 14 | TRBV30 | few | CAWSVSGVRDTQYF | TGTGCCTGGAGTGTATCGGGAGTAAGGGATACGCAGTATTTT
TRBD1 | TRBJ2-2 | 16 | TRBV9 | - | CASSAQGEWFPGELFF | TGTGCCAGCAGCGCACAGGGGGAATGGTTTCCCGGGGAGCTGTTTTTT
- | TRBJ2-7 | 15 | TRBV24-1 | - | CATSLVGWTWYEQYF | TGTGCCACCAGCCTCGTGGGCTGGACATGGTACGAGCAGTACTTC
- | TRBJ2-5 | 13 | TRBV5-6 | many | CASSGLVQETQYF | TGTGCCAGCAGCGGATTAGTCCAAGAGACCCAGTACTTC
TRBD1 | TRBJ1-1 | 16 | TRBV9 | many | CASSPRTGGLDTEAFF | TGTGCCAGCAGCCCCCGGACAGGGGGGTTGGACACTGAAGCTTTCTTT
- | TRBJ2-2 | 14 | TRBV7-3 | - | CASARADNTGELFF | TGTGCCAGCGCTAGGGCAGACAACACCGGGGAGCTGTTTTTT
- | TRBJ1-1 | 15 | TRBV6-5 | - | CASSYSGGMNTEAFF | TGTGCCAGCAGTTACTCAGGGGGAATGAACACTGAAGCTTTCTTT